Listed here are 21 T cell receptor beta chains from one sample, sequenced in a study of CD8 T cells in Susac syndrome. An input of roughly 0.5 to 1 ug of RNA was subjected to reverse transcription using random hexamers. TCRdb analysed the immunoSEQ multiplex PCR reads with MiXCR anew, one entry per CDR3 protein. The table records 50,000 to 60,000 distinct CDR3 sequences, approximately 90% of them present only once. Sequenced sample: CD8+ T cells from PBMCs. All receptors derive from a human donor in good health.

The rearrangement uses TRBV5-6 and TRBJ1-1; D not resolved. With 0 bases removed from V and 4 bases from J, the gap between germline ends came to 4 bases. CDR3 length equals 12 residues. The germline gives CDR1 SGHDT, CDR2 YYEEEE. This CDR3 is CASSLVTTEAFF. The CDR3, as DNA: TGTGCCAGCAGCTTGGTCACCACTGAAGCTTTCTTT.

The chain joins TRBV10-3 to TRBJ1-5; D is undetermined. The CDR3 spans 15 residues. Between the trimmed V and J ends, which lost 3 bases and 2 bases, there was a span of 11 bases. CDR1 and CDR2 from the germline V gene are ENHRY and SYGVKD. The CDR3 DNA sequence: TGTGCCATCAGTGACTACAGCACCCGCAATCAGCCCCAGCATTTT. Translating gives CAISDYSTRNQPQHF.

The chain is built from TRBV28 and TRBJ1-2, with 8 nucleotides matching TRBD1. The germline V gene encodes CDR1 MDHEN and CDR2 SYDVKM. The CDR3 length is 13 residues. V trimming: 6 bases; J trimming: 3 bases; junction bases outside the gene matches: 3. Written as DNA, the CDR3 is TGTGCCAGCAGCCTGGACAGGGACTATGGCTACACCTTC. This translates into CASSLDRDYGYTF.

This chain uses TRBV6-1 with TRBJ2-1, with 9 bases fitting TRBD2. The CDR3 is 16 residues long. CDR1 and CDR2 (germline): MNHNS, SASEGT. The V segment lost 6 bases and the J segment 2 bases; nucleotides outside the gene matches: 8. CDR3 DNA: TGTGCCAGCAGCCAGCCCCTAGCGGGGACCTACAATGAGCAGTTCTTC. Amino acid sequence: CASSQPLAGTYNEQFF.

This sequence joins TRBV7-9 and TRBJ1-1, with 8 bases that match TRBD1. Looked up from germline, CDR1 is SEHNR and CDR2 is FQNEAQ (reference sequence). The J segment lost 0 bases and the V segment lost 5 bases, leaving 5 bases of the junction unmatched. This CDR3 region has 15 residues. The CDR3 DNA sequence: TGTGCCAGCAGCCCCTGGACAGGGATGAACACTGAAGCTTTCTTT. This sequence encodes CASSPWTGMNTEAFF.

The chain combines TRBV29-1 with TRBJ2-7; 10 bases align to TRBD1. The length of the CDR3 is 14 residues. Per the germline V gene, CDR1 is SQVTM and CDR2 is ANQGSEA. After removal of 4 bases from V and 6 bases from J, the junction contained 9 bases not matched to a gene. This CDR3 reads CSVAGGTGDIEQYF. CDR3 DNA sequence: TGCAGCGTTGCAGGCGGGACAGGGGACATCGAGCAGTACTTC.

The chain employs TRBV12-3 or TRBV12-4 and TRBJ1-2; D perhaps matches TRBD1 (5 bases). The CDR3 contains 15 residues. The V end was cut by 6 bases, the J end by 7 bases, with 21 bases between. The CDR3 reads CASSGTAPHKLGYTF. The CDR3, as DNA: TGTGCCAGCAGCGGGACGGCCCCTCATAAGCTTGGCTACACCTTC.

The genes are TRBV12-3 or TRBV12-4 and TRBJ2-5, with 7 bases lining up with TRBD1. J lost 2 bases, V lost 1 base, and 4 bases had no gene match. CDR3 length equals 15 residues. The CDR3 is CASSLGGQRQETQYF. The CDR3 DNA sequence: TGTGCCAGCAGTTTAGGGGGACAGCGACAAGAGACCCAGTACTTC.

The chain carries TRBV30 and TRBJ2-2; D not resolved. The length of the CDR3 is 12 residues. V shed 0 bases and J shed 6 bases, with 5 bases lying between them. Germline V gives CDR1 GTSNPN, CDR2 SVGIG (reference sequence). The CDR3 DNA reads as TGTGCCTGGAGTGTTGCTCCCGGGGAGCTGTTTTTT. The encoded protein is CAWSVAPGELFF.

The chain couples TRBV5-4 to TRBJ2-1; 11 bases align to TRBD2. The V gene end was trimmed by 5 bases and the J gene end by 2 bases; junction bases not matched to a gene: 3. Germline CDR1 and CDR2: SGHNT and YYREEE (reference sequence). The CDR3 is made up of 15 amino acids. The CDR3 nucleotides read TGTGCCAGCAGAATAGCGGGGGGGCCCTACAATGAGCAGTTCTTC. This codes for CASRIAGGPYNEQFF. Filled out from reference TRBV5-4 and TRBJ2-1, the complete variable domain reads ETGVTQSPTHLIKTRGQQVTLRCSSQSGHNTVSWYQQALGQGPQFIFQYYREEENGRGNFPPRFSGLQFPNYSSELNVNALELDDSALYLCASRIAGGPYNEQFFGPGTRLTVL.

The chain employs TRBV9 and TRBJ2-3; 16 bases agree with TRBD2. This CDR3 is 19 amino acids long. The ends lost 3 bases at V and 1 base at J; junction bases unmatched: 8. From germline, CDR1 is SGDLS and CDR2 YYNGEE. The CDR3 loop is CASSAGTSGGVVGTDTQYF. The DNA of the CDR3 is TGTGCCAGCAGCGCGGGGACTAGCGGGGGGGTGGTAGGCACAGATACGCAGTATTTT.

The chain is built from TRBV11-2 and TRBJ2-3, with 10 nucleotides matching TRBD2. With 2 bases clipped from V and 0 bases from J, the junction kept 5 bases outside the gene matches. This CDR3 has 17 residues. Germline CDR1 SGHAT, CDR2 FQNNGV. The CDR3 loop is CASSLRPSGGSTDTQYF. Here the CDR3 DNA reads TGTGCCAGCAGCTTAAGGCCTAGCGGGGGAAGCACAGATACGCAGTATTTT.

The rearrangement links TRBV4-2 to TRBJ2-7, with D unresolved. Germline assignment: CDR1 LGHNA and CDR2 YNFKEQ. There are 14 residues in the CDR3. Trimming took off 0 bases at V and 5 bases at J, with 11 bases between the two ends. The CDR3 loop reads CASSQEWGLDEQYF. The DNA for the CDR3 is TGTGCCAGCAGCCAAGAATGGGGTCTGGACGAGCAGTACTTC.

DNA for the CDR3: TGTGCCAGTAGTCCGCGGACAGGGGGCGGCGGGGAGCTGTTTTTT. As protein: CASSPRTGGGGELFF. The chain has TRBV19 and TRBJ2-2; 11 nucleotides line up with TRBD1. Germline V lookup: CDR1 LNHDA, CDR2 SQIVND (reference sequence). With V trimmed by 5 bases and J by 7 bases, 6 bases remained unmatched. CDR3 size: 15 residues. Based on the CDR3 plus reference TRBV19 and TRBJ2-2, the full variable domain is DGGITQSPKYLFRKEGQNVTLSCEQNLNHDAMYWYRQDPGQGLRLIYYSQIVNDFQKGDIAEGYSVSREKKESFPLTVTSAQKNPTAFYLCASSPRTGGGGELFFGEGSRLTVL.

The rearrangement joins TRBV6-2 or TRBV6-3 to TRBJ1-6; D might be TRBD1 (6 bases). The CDR3 has 15 residues. The germline gives CDR1 MNHEY, CDR2 SVGEGT. The V end lost 6 bases, the J end lost 7 bases, and 16 bases lay between the germline ends. The CDR3 nucleotides are TGTGCCAGCAGCAACACCCCAGGGACAAATTCACCCCTCCACTTT. Encoded protein: CASSNTPGTNSPLHF.

This rearrangement joins TRBV29-1 to TRBJ1-1; D gene uncertain. This CDR3 spans 12 amino acids. The germline V gene has CDR1 SQVTM and CDR2 ANQGSEA. Between the trimmed V and J ends, which lost 4 bases and 5 bases, there was a span of 11 bases. The CDR3 sequence is CSVVGGSTEAFF. The CDR3, as DNA: TGCAGCGTTGTAGGAGGGAGTACTGAAGCTTTCTTT.

The chain is built from TRBV19 and TRBJ1-1; D is uncertain. V gave up 5 bases and J gave up 5 bases, with 15 bases separating them. This CDR3 comprises 14 residues. Germline CDR1 and CDR2: LNHDA and SQIVND (reference sequence). Here the CDR3 DNA reads TGTGCCAGTAGTCACTCATCAGGTGGAACTGAAGCTTTCTTT. Its protein is CASSHSSGGTEAFF.

V usage is TRBV6-5 and J usage is TRBJ1-2; D gene ambiguous. The V gene lost 0 bases and the J gene lost 1 base, with 6 bases spanning the gap. CDR1 and CDR2 from the germline V gene are MNHEY and SVGAGI. CDR3 length equals 14 residues. In DNA form, the CDR3 reads TGTGCCAGCAGTTACTCGACCGTTAACTATGGCTACACCTTC. Protein product: CASSYSTVNYGYTF.

A single count supports this clonotype. The J gene is TRBJ1-3, the V gene TRBV29-1; D remains unclear. CDR1 and CDR2 (germline): SQVTM, ANQGSEA. V lost 0 bases and J 8 bases, leaving 8 bases between the germline ends. CDR3 length: 12 amino acids. CDR3: CSVEEIGDTIYF. The CDR3 bases are TGCAGCGTTGAAGAGATCGGGGACACCATATATTTT.

Here the CDR3 DNA reads TGTGCCTGGGGACCGGGGGGGGACACTGAAGCTTTCTTT. Amino acids: CAWGPGGDTEAFF. The chain couples TRBV30 to TRBJ1-1; possibly TRBD1 for D (5 bases). CDR3 length: 13 residues. V was pared by 5 bases and J by 3 bases, with 13 bases between. Germline V gene sequence: CDR1 GTSNPN, CDR2 SVGIG (reference sequence). Full variable domain (remainder filled in from reference TRBV30 and TRBJ1-1): SQTIHQWPATLVQPVGSPLSLECTVEGTSNPNLYWYRQAAGRGLQLLFYSVGIGQISSEVPQNLSASRPQDRQFILSSKKLLLSDSGFYLCAWGPGGDTEAFFGQGTRLTVV.

The CDR3 protein is CASSFRGPTGELFF. CDR3 nucleotide sequence: TGTGCCAGCAGTTTCAGGGGGCCCACCGGGGAGCTGTTTTTT. The chain recombines TRBV12-3 or TRBV12-4 with TRBJ2-2, with 8 positions matching TRBD1. The CDR3 contains 14 residues. V lost 3 bases, J lost 4 bases, and 1 base stayed unmatched.